The 3 T cell receptor beta chains in this list originate from one sample, sequenced in a study of blood T cells in healthy people across ages. With a J-beta primer mix and a sample-barcoded 5' primer, a second PCR ran roughly 6 to 11 cycles. Each CDR3 protein gets one entry after TCRdb re-called the 5' RACE reads with MiXCR. The table shows under 2,000,000 distinct CDR3 sequences, with around 48% occurring only once. The sequenced sample consisted of blood. Source of these receptors: a woman between 40 and 50 years old in good health.

This clonotype turned up a few times. The V gene is TRBV4-3, the J gene TRBJ1-1; 8 bases fit TRBD1. The CDR3 is 14 residues long. The ends lost 1 base at V and 10 bases at J; junction bases unmatched: 8. The germline gives CDR1 LGHNA, CDR2 YSLEER. CDR3 sequence reads: CASSQAGTGQAAFF. In DNA form, the CDR3 reads TGCGCCAGCAGCCAAGCCGGGACAGGTCAAGCAGCTTTCTTT.

This chain uses TRBV18 with TRBJ2-1; D is possibly TRBD2 (6 bases). The ends were cut back, 0 bases at V and 6 bases at J, with 18 bases in the middle. Germline V CDR1 and CDR2: KGHSH, LQKENI. CDR3 length: 17 amino acids. CDR3 residues: CASSPPGSGLSSNEQFF. The CDR3 DNA sequence: TGTGCCAGCTCACCACCTGGGAGCGGGTTATCTTCCAATGAGCAGTTCTTC. The variable domain in full, completed from reference TRBV18 and TRBJ2-1, reads NAGVMQNPRHLVRRRGQEARLRCSPMKGHSHVYWYRQLPEEGLKFMVYLQKENIIDESGMPKERFSAEFPKEGPSILRIQQVVRGDSAAYFCASSPPGSGLSSNEQFFGPGTRLTVL.

The chain links TRBV7-9 to TRBJ2-5, with TRBD1 identical over 9 bases. Unmatched junction bases numbered 18, after V lost 8 bases and J lost 11 bases. Germline lookup yields CDR1 SEHNR and CDR2 FQNEAQ (reference sequence). The CDR3 consists of 15 residues. This CDR3 is CASLPGTGSYNEQYF. CDR3 sequence (DNA): TGTGCCAGCCTTCCCGGGACAGGGTCCTACAATGAGCAGTACTTC.